What follows describes a single T cell receptor beta chain. This sample was included in a study of blood T cell repertoires in COVID-19. Study background: Samples of COVID-19 (acute and convalescent) were obtained from the United States, Italy and Spain. Sources were T cells, B-cell-depleted T cells, or PBMCs; the material itself was cDNA or gDNA.

Under the authors' procedure: Amplification of reference gene primers provided the estimated nucleated cell counts. Sequencing was performed with immunoSEQ multiplex PCR; in TCRdb, only in-frame clones are kept and a portion is missing. For V, J and clone size, that table is used; D and trimming come from the DNA. The sample holds 120,000 to 150,000 clones, over 75% seen once. This clonotype was sampled from a man between 18 and 29 years old with COVID-19, enrolled during active disease. Sequencing was done on a sample of peripheral blood.

CDR3 region: CASTPGTGGGYTF. CDR3 nucleotide sequence: TGTGCCAGCACCCCCGGGACAGGGGGTGGCTACACCTTC. The V call is TRBV25-1, the J call TRBJ1-2; 11 nucleotides match TRBD1. CDR1 MGHDK and CDR2 SYGVNS come from the germline V gene. The V and J ends lost 7 bases and 7 bases, in that order; junction bases with no gene match: 5. The CDR3 consists of 13 residues.